Below, 23 T cell receptor beta chains from the same sample are listed, as sequenced in a study of response to subunit inactivated influenza vaccine. TCRdb fed the RT-PCR reads into MiXCR, producing one record per CDR3 protein. The sample has approximately 170,000 distinct CDR3 sequences, under 15% seen once. This specimen was CD8+ T cells sorted from PBMCs, taken less than 6 days after vaccination. These receptors all come from a middle-aged man who received an inactivated influenza vaccine.

The chain uses TRBV5-1 and TRBJ2-7; D gene ambiguous. The CDR3 length is 13 residues. Germline CDR1 is SGHRS and CDR2 is YFSETQ. V gave up 0 bases and J gave up 6 bases, with 10 bases separating them. The CDR3 loop reads CASSLAAVPEQYF. In nucleotides, the CDR3 is TGCGCCAGCAGCTTGGCCGCTGTACCCGAGCAGTACTTC.

The chain combines TRBV15 with TRBJ2-1, with 12 positions matching TRBD2. Germline trimming cut 1 base from V and 6 bases from J; bases unmatched to any gene: 7. This CDR3 region has 17 residues. Germline CDR1 is LNHNV and CDR2 is YYDKDF (reference sequence). The CDR3 nucleotides read TGTGCCACCAGCAGAGGGGCTTCTAGCGGGAGGGGCAATGAGCAGTTCTTC. Translated: CATSRGASSGRGNEQFF. The full variable domain, completed using reference TRBV15 and TRBJ2-1, is DAMVIQNPRYQVTQFGKPVTLSCSQTLNHNVMYWYQQKSSQAPKLLFHYYDKDFNNEADTPDNFQSRRPNTSFCFLDIRSPGLGDTAMYLCATSRGASSGRGNEQFFGPGTRLTVL.

The rearrangement links TRBV12-3 or TRBV12-4 to TRBJ2-1; D is possibly TRBD1 or TRBD2 (6 bases each). V dropped 1 base and J dropped 6 bases, with 10 bases sitting between them. The CDR3 runs to 14 residues. CDR3 in amino acids: CASSLDPGANEQFF. The CDR3 coding sequence is TGTGCCAGCAGTTTAGATCCGGGGGCCAATGAGCAGTTCTTC.

This clonotype was picked up a small number of times. The chain links TRBV6-5 to TRBJ2-3; 9 bases agree with TRBD1. V was pared by 4 bases and J by 5 bases, with 19 bases of the junction left unmatched. The CDR3 length is 19 residues. Germline CDR1 is MNHEY and CDR2 is SVGAGI. The CDR3 DNA sequence: TGTGCCAGCAGTTTCAGGGGGACAGGGCCCCACCGGGGGGTAGATACGCAGTATTTT. This translates into CASSFRGTGPHRGVDTQYF.

This sequence joins TRBV12-3 or TRBV12-4 and TRBJ2-7; TRBD1 matches at 8 bases. This CDR3 spans 14 amino acids. V shed 5 bases and J 3 bases; nucleotides not matched to a gene: 6. In nucleotides, the CDR3 is TGTGCCAGCAGTCCAGGGGGCCCTTTCTACGAGCAGTACTTC. This sequence encodes CASSPGGPFYEQYF.

The chain is built from TRBV5-6 and TRBJ2-7, with TRBD1 matching over 9 bases. The V segment lost 4 bases and the J segment 7 bases; nucleotides outside the gene matches: 9. CDR3 size: 14 residues. Germline CDR1 reads SGHDT; CDR2 reads YYEEEE. In nucleotides, the CDR3 is TGTGCCAGCAGCGTTAGGACAGGGGCGGTGGAGCAGTACTTC. Translated: CASSVRTGAVEQYF.

The chain is built from TRBV7-2 and TRBJ1-5; D not certain. Trimming took 1 base from V and 7 from J, leaving 8 bases between them. CDR1 SGHTA and CDR2 FQGNSA come from the germline V gene. The CDR3 contains 13 residues. The CDR3 DNA follows: TGTGCCAGCAGCTTAGGAATATACCAGCCCCAGCATTTT. Translated, it gives CASSLGIYQPQHF.

This clonotype was detected a few times. The rearrangement joins TRBV7-9 to TRBJ1-2; no clear D. Trimming pared 5 bases from V and 4 bases from J, leaving 8 bases between. The CDR3 totals 12 residues. The germline CDR1 and CDR2 sequences are SEHNR and FQNEAQ (reference sequence). DNA of the CDR3: TGTGCCAGCAGCAATAAGCCCTATGGCTACACCTTC. It yields the protein CASSNKPYGYTF.

The V gene is TRBV11-2, the J gene TRBJ2-2; tentatively, D is TRBD2 (6 bases). V was pared by 2 bases and J by 1 base, with 29 bases between. The germline V gene encodes CDR1 SGHAT and CDR2 FQNNGV. This CDR3 region has 22 residues. As DNA, the CDR3 is TGTGCCAGCAGCTTAAATCTTCCCGGCGGGGTAGATACCCTCGGGAACACCGGGGAGCTGTTTTTT. This sequence encodes CASSLNLPGGVDTLGNTGELFF.

This clonotype turned up a few times. This chain uses TRBV6-2 or TRBV6-3 with TRBJ2-1; 14 bases match TRBD2. With V trimmed by 4 bases and J by 0 bases, 11 bases remained unmatched. Germline loops: CDR1 MNHEY, CDR2 SVGEGT. This CDR3 has 20 residues. The CDR3 loop is CASSSGLAGGPKSSYNEQFF. Written as DNA, the CDR3 is TGTGCCAGCAGTTCCGGACTAGCGGGAGGCCCCAAGAGCTCCTACAATGAGCAGTTCTTC.

Only a few counts were recorded for this clonotype. The chain is built from TRBV12-3 or TRBV12-4 and TRBJ1-6; perhaps TRBD1 as D (6 bases). V was pared by 6 bases and J by 6 bases, with 9 bases between. The CDR3 has 13 amino acids. As DNA, the CDR3 is TGTGCCAGCAGCGACAGGTTTAATTCACCCCTCCACTTT. Translating gives CASSDRFNSPLHF.

In its sample, this clonotype was seen a few times. The J gene is TRBJ1-1, the V gene TRBV19, with 8 nucleotides matching TRBD1. CDR3 length: 14 amino acids. Germline loops: CDR1 LNHDA, CDR2 SQIVND (reference sequence). After removal of 3 bases from V and 6 bases from J, the junction contained 6 bases not matched to a gene. Here the CDR3 reads CASSIGQGASEAFF. The DNA for the CDR3 is TGTGCCAGTAGTATCGGGCAGGGGGCATCTGAAGCTTTCTTT.

This clonotype was seen a few times. J is TRBJ1-4 and V is TRBV7-2, with D perhaps TRBD1 (5 bases). The germline V gene encodes CDR1 SGHTA and CDR2 FQGNSA. This CDR3 has 14 residues. V was pared by 1 base and J by 8 bases, with 11 bases between. CDR3 nucleotides: TGTGCCAGCAGCTTAGGGGGGGGACTGGAAAAACTGTTTTTT. It specifies CASSLGGGLEKLFF. Full variable domain (missing parts from reference TRBV7-2 and TRBJ1-4): GAGVSQSPSNKVTEKGKDVELRCDPISGHTALYWYRQSLGQGLEFLIYFQGNSAPDKSGLPSDRFSAERTGGSVSTLTIQRTQQEDSAVYLCASSLGGGLEKLFFGSGTQLSVL.

This clonotype has more than one count but fewer than ten. This chain connects TRBV4-2 to TRBJ2-2, with 8 bases lining up with TRBD1. CDR1 and CDR2 (germline): LGHNA, YNFKEQ. The CDR3 runs to 16 residues. After removal of 1 base from V and 1 base from J, the junction contained 2 bases not matched to a gene. This CDR3 is CASSQVGTGNTGELFF. CDR3 nucleotide sequence: TGTGCCAGCAGCCAAGTGGGGACAGGGAACACCGGGGAGCTGTTTTTT.

This clonotype occurred many times. This chain joins TRBV4-3 and TRBJ1-3; D is unclear. Germline V gene lookup returns CDR1 LGHNA and CDR2 YSLEER. The CDR3 covers 13 residues. Trimming removed 0 bases from V and 8 bases from J, with 8 bases in between. CDR3 residues: CASSQDWGYTIYF. CDR3 nucleotides: TGCGCCAGCAGCCAAGATTGGGGATACACCATATATTTT.

This clonotype appeared a single time. This rearrangement joins TRBV20-1 to TRBJ2-7, with unresolved D. V lost 1 base and J lost 2, with 9 bases in between. Germline assignment: CDR1 DFQATT and CDR2 SNEGSKA (reference sequence). CDR3 length: 13 amino acids. CDR3 protein: CSARGTAAYEQYF. The CDR3 nucleotides read TGCAGTGCTAGAGGTACAGCAGCCTACGAGCAGTACTTC.

The V call is TRBV7-2, the J call TRBJ1-5, with D unresolved. The germline V gene has CDR1 SGHTA and CDR2 FQGNSA. The CDR3 contains 12 residues. V lost 5 bases, J lost 7 bases, and 9 bases lay in between. The DNA of the CDR3 is TGTGCCAGCAGCGAGACGAGCCAGCCCCAGCATTTT. This gives the protein CASSETSQPQHF.

This clonotype was seen a handful of times. V gene TRBV24-1 combines with J gene TRBJ2-2; TRBD1 matches at 10 bases. Germline loops: CDR1 KGHDR, CDR2 SFDVKD. Trimming at V came to 4 bases and at J to 5 bases, leaving 3 bases not matched to a gene. The CDR3 is 15 amino acids. CDR3 nucleotide sequence: TGTGCCACCAGTGAGACAGGGGGCCCAACCGGGGAGCTGTTTTTT. Protein sequence: CATSETGGPTGELFF.

This clonotype was seen ten or more times. The rearrangement links TRBV12-3 or TRBV12-4 to TRBJ1-5; the D is unclear. The length of the CDR3 is 13 residues. V was pared by 5 bases and J by 5 bases, with 10 bases between. In DNA form, the CDR3 reads TGTGCCAGCAGTCCGACGGGTTATCAGCCCCAGCATTTT. Amino acids: CASSPTGYQPQHF.

This clonotype was seen at least ten times. The chain links TRBV4-1 to TRBJ2-1, with 7 bases identical to TRBD2. The CDR3 has 16 residues. In germline, CDR1 is MGHRA, CDR2 YSYEKL. Losses at the gene ends were 6 bases for V and 0 bases for J; bases not matched to a gene: 8. The CDR3 DNA is TGCGCCAGCAGGCAGACTAGCCAGAGCTCCTACAATGAGCAGTTCTTC. This translates into CASRQTSQSSYNEQFF.

The chain has TRBV7-2 and TRBJ2-2; D gene unclear. This CDR3 has 17 amino acids. V was shortened by 8 bases and J by 2 bases, with 21 bases between the two germline ends. Germline V gene data show CDR1 as SGHTA and CDR2 as FQGNSA. The CDR3 reads CASAPQLASSNTGELFF. The CDR3 nucleotides are TGTGCCAGCGCCCCCCAGCTCGCTAGTTCTAACACCGGGGAGCTGTTTTTT.

This clonotype was counted only a few times. The gene calls are TRBV4-1 and TRBJ2-3; tentatively, D is TRBD2 (5 bases). V was trimmed by 1 base and J by 6 bases, leaving 14 bases between them. Germline loops: CDR1 MGHRA, CDR2 YSYEKL. The CDR3 sequence is 15 residues long. The CDR3 sequence is CASSQVSLAADTQYF. The CDR3 bases are TGCGCCAGCAGCCAAGTATCTCTAGCAGCCGATACGCAGTATTTT.

This clonotype has at least ten counts. The V and J genes are TRBV7-9 and TRBJ1-2, with D perhaps matching TRBD1 (6 bases). The CDR3 runs 13 residues. V was pared by 1 base and J by 6 bases, with 9 bases between. From germline, CDR1 is SEHNR and CDR2 FQNEAQ (reference sequence). CDR3 sequence reads: CASSLGGAHGYTF. The CDR3 coding sequence is TGTGCCAGCAGCTTAGGGGGGGCGCATGGCTACACCTTC. Combining the CDR3 with reference TRBV7-9 and TRBJ1-2 gives the whole variable domain DTGVSQNPRHKITKRGQNVTFRCDPISEHNRLYWYRQTLGQGPEFLTYFQNEAQLEKSRLLSDRFSAERPKGSFSTLEIQRTEQGDSAMYLCASSLGGAHGYTFGSGTRLTVV.